This T cell receptor (beta chain) was observed in a study of blood T cell repertoires in COVID-19. Germline V gene lookup returns CDR1 SGHVS and CDR2 FNYEAQ. The CDR3 spans 13 residues. Trimming left V 1 base short and J 4 bases short, with 7 bases between. Profiled with immunoSEQ multiplex PCR; TCRdb holds only in-frame clones, not every one. The profile shows 250,000 or so clones, more than 75% of them singletons. This sequence originates from a woman aged 60-75 years with COVID-19, enrolled during active disease. Material for sequencing was peripheral blood. The gene calls are TRBV7-6 and TRBJ1-1; unclear D gene. This CDR3 is CASSLGLPTEAFF. CDR3 nucleotide sequence: TGTGCCAGCAGCTTAGGGCTTCCCACTGAAGCTTTCTTT.